This T cell receptor beta chain was retrieved from a study of T cells in Graves' hyperthyroidism and ophthalmopathy. The CDR3 extends over 13 amino acids. The germline V gene encodes CDR1 SNHLY and CDR2 FYNNEI. J lost 7 bases, V lost 7 bases, and 8 bases had no gene match. Comments on this clonotype: The antigen is unknown.

Amplification of TCR beta CDR3 regions was performed using RNA transcripts as template. Initially, a first-round RT-PCR of the TCR CDR3 employed the HTBI primer set. TCRdb reprocessed the multiplex PCR reads with MiXCR, giving one entry per CDR3 protein. The sample has 550,000 to 700,000 distinct CDR3 sequences; 46% are singletons. Study-wide results and caveats: Separation of ophthalmopathy from stable hyperthyroidism was achieved by a 13 V-J model.

The rearrangement uses TRBV2 and TRBJ2-7; 9 bases fit TRBD2. The specimen sequenced was peripheral blood or thyroid tissue (not recorded which). This sequence was found in an adult woman with Graves' disease, either hyperthyroidism or ophthalmopathy (not recorded which). CDR3 amino acids: CASKNSGSGEQYF. In DNA, the CDR3 is TGTGCCAGCAAAAATAGCGGGAGCGGGGAGCAGTACTTC. The full variable domain, in which reference TRBV2 and TRBJ2-7 provide the parts outside the CDR3, is EPEVTQTPSHQVTQMGQEVILRCVPISNHLYFYWYRQILGQKVEFLVSFYNNEISEKSEIFDDQFSVERPDGSNFTLKIRSTKLEDSAMYFCASKNSGSGEQYFGPGTRLTVT.